The sequence of this T cell receptor beta chain was determined in a study of blood T cell repertoires in COVID-19. Background on the study: Italy, Spain and the United States were the sources of the convalescent and acute COVID-19 samples.

The CDR3 runs to 12 residues. The V gene's germline CDR1 is SQVTM and CDR2 ANQGSEA. Trimming shortened V by 4 bases and J by 6 bases, and 13 bases separated the two germline ends. Individuals aged roughly 18 to 95 years were recruited from about two dozen US areas. Participants reported their clinical history, and cohort assignment relied on those reports. Method: immunoSEQ multiplex PCR; TCRdb's copy keeps in-frame clones and lacks some. This table has approximately 200,000 clones, about four fifths appearing once. This sequence joins TRBV29-1 and TRBJ2-7; D possibly corresponds to TRBD2 (5 bases). The sequence came from a middle-aged man who had recovered from COVID-19. The sample comprised PBMCs or T cells enriched from blood (not recorded which). The CDR3 here is CSVAQSRAEQYF. As DNA, the CDR3 is TGCAGCGTTGCGCAATCGAGGGCCGAGCAGTACTTC.